Only a few counts were recorded for the clone carrying this T cell receptor beta chain. The sample is drawn from a study of human CD8 memory T cell subsets. The CDR3 is 14 residues long. In germline, CDR1 is MNHNY, CDR2 SVGAGI (reference sequence). Trimming stripped 0 bases from V and 6 bases from J, with 12 bases between. Enrichment of total CD8+ T cells was achieved using negative magnetic separation. RNA came from duplicate vials of about 150,000 sorted CD8+ T cells per subset. UMI-labeled 5' RACE was used, and it produced the TCR beta libraries. Using its own MiXCR run on the 5' RACE reads, TCRdb lists one record per CDR3 protein. The sample has about 7,300 distinct CDR3 sequences, 3% to 5% seen once.

The sample consisted of CD8+ T cells from PBMCs. The TCR originated in a human donor in good health. The genes are TRBV6-6 and TRBJ2-7; D perhaps matches TRBD1 (5 bases). The DNA for the CDR3 is TGTGCCAGCAGTTACTCGGGCAGGGCAGGCGAGCAGTACTTC. It codes for CASSYSGRAGEQYF.